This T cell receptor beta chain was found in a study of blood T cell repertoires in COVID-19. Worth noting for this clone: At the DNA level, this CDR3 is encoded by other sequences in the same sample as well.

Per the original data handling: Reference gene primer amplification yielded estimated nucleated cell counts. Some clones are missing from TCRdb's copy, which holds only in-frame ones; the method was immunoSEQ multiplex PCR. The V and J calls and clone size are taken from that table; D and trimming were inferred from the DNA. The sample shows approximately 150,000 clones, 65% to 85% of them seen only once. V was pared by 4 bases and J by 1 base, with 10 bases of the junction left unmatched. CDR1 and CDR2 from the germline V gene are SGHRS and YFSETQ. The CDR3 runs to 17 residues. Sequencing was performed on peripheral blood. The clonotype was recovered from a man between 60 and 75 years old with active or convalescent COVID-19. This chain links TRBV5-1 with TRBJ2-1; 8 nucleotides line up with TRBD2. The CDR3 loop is CASSPRVAGSSYNEQFF. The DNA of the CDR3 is TGCGCCAGCAGCCCTCGAGTAGCGGGGTCATCCTACAATGAGCAGTTCTTC.